These 9 T cell receptor beta chains share one sample of origin, sequenced in a study of blood T cell repertoires in COVID-19. The assay was immunoSEQ multiplex PCR, and TCRdb's table has in-frame clones only and misses some. The sample lists over 30,000 clones; roughly 77% were seen once. Source material: peripheral blood. The receptor source for this set is a man aged 80 or over with active or convalescent COVID-19.

The chain recombines TRBV6-2 or TRBV6-3 with TRBJ1-2; 7 positions agree with TRBD1. Germline V gives CDR1 MNHEY, CDR2 SVGEGT. J was trimmed by 4 bases and V by 2 bases; bases with no gene match: 10. The CDR3 is 16 residues long. The CDR3 region has the DNA TGTGCCAGCAGTTACGCCAATGAACAGGGGTTCTATGGCTACACCTTC. Translated: CASSYANEQGFYGYTF.

The chain joins TRBV10-2 to TRBJ2-1; D gene uncertain. The CDR3 has 15 amino acids. The germline CDR1 and CDR2 sequences are WSHSY and SAAADI. Between the trimmed V and J ends, which lost 0 bases and 9 bases, there was a span of 15 bases. Here the CDR3 reads CASSESTVGWSEQFF. The CDR3 DNA is TGCGCCAGCAGTGAGTCGACTGTTGGGTGGAGTGAGCAGTTCTTC.

The V and J genes are TRBV30 and TRBJ1-2; TRBD1 might be the D (6 bases). The germline V and J ends were trimmed by 3 bases and 10 bases, with 15 bases remaining between them. There are 12 residues in the CDR3. The germline gives CDR1 GTSNPN, CDR2 SVGIG (reference sequence). The DNA for the CDR3 is TGTGCCTGGAGCGGGGGGGGCTTTGACTACACCTTC. It codes for CAWSGGGFDYTF.

V gene TRBV5-1 combines with J gene TRBJ2-5; 9 nucleotides align to TRBD1. The V gene end was trimmed by 4 bases and the J gene end by 0 bases; junction bases not matched to a gene: 10. CDR1 is SGHRS, CDR2 YFSETQ, per germline. This CDR3 comprises 17 residues. The CDR3 region is CASSRGTGRAHQETQYF. As DNA, the CDR3 is TGCGCCAGCAGCAGAGGGACAGGGAGAGCTCACCAAGAGACCCAGTACTTC.

The chain couples TRBV28 to TRBJ1-5; no clear D gene. Trimming pared 10 bases from V and 3 bases from J, leaving 19 bases between. Germline V gives CDR1 MDHEN, CDR2 SYDVKM. This CDR3 spans 15 amino acids. The chain's CDR3 is CATQDSTLNNQPQHF. Written as DNA, the CDR3 is TGTGCCACCCAAGACTCGACCTTGAACAATCAGCCCCAGCATTTT.

This clone was observed once. The CDR3 spells CASSLGQENTGELFF. The CDR3 DNA reads as TGCGCCAGCAGCTTGGGACAGGAAAACACCGGGGAGCTGTTTTTT. This sequence joins TRBV5-1 and TRBJ2-2; a possible D gene is TRBD1 (6 bases). With 0 bases removed from V and 2 bases from J, the gap between germline ends came to 8 bases. The CDR3 spans 15 residues. Looked up from germline, CDR1 is SGHRS and CDR2 is YFSETQ. The variable domain in full, completed from reference TRBV5-1 and TRBJ2-2, reads KAGVTQTPRYLIKTRGQQVTLSCSPISGHRSVSWYQQTPGQGLQFLFEYFSETQRNKGNFPGRFSGRQFSNSRSEMNVSTLELGDSALYLCASSLGQENTGELFFGEGSRLTVL.

The chain is built from TRBV27 and TRBJ2-1; weak D call: TRBD1 (6 bases). Trimming took 2 bases from V and 4 from J, leaving 12 bases between them. Germline CDR1 is MNHEY and CDR2 is SMNVEV (reference sequence). This CDR3 is 15 amino acids long. The CDR3 reads CASSLIIRGYNEQFF. The CDR3, as DNA: TGTGCCAGCAGTTTAATTATTAGGGGGTACAATGAGCAGTTCTTC.

V gene TRBV6-2 or TRBV6-3 combines with J gene TRBJ2-4, with D possibly matching TRBD1 (5 bases). Trimming left V 0 bases short and J 0 bases short, with 9 bases between. This CDR3 spans 16 amino acids. Germline values: CDR1 MNHEY, CDR2 SVGEGT. DNA of the CDR3: TGTGCCAGCAGTTACTCTGGGGCGAGAGCCAAAAACATTCAGTACTTC. Its translation: CASSYSGARAKNIQYF.

The chain couples TRBV12-3 or TRBV12-4 to TRBJ1-1, with unresolved D. This CDR3 contains 13 residues. The V and J ends lost 2 bases and 7 bases respectively, with 11 bases between them. This CDR3 is CASSLLSGIEAFF. In DNA form, the CDR3 reads TGTGCCAGCAGTTTACTATCCGGGATTGAAGCTTTCTTT.